This T cell receptor (beta chain) was recorded in a study of shared clonotypes between healthy human individuals. TCRdb keeps only in-frame clones here, not all; method: immunoSEQ multiplex PCR. The table has some 1.5 million clones, 98% seen once; the top ten hold approximately 0.44%. Trimming shortened V by 4 bases and J by 2 bases, and 9 bases separated the two germline ends. This CDR3 contains 13 residues. Germline CDR1 SGHRS, CDR2 YFSETQ. The donors were adults (healthy and HIV-negative) with no recent acute infections or vaccinations. The material sequenced was naive CD4+ T cells sorted from blood. Noted subset: CD45RA+ positively selected. The chain joins TRBV5-1 to TRBJ1-1; the D is unclear. This receptor was identified in a man aged 30 to 39 in good health. The CDR3 reads CASSTEGNTEAFF. The CDR3 coding sequence is TGCGCCAGCAGCACAGAGGGAAACACTGAAGCTTTCTTT.